Each of the 21 T cell receptor beta chains below was sequenced from the same sample in a study of radiation and T cells in renal cell carcinoma. Produced via immunoSEQ multiplex PCR; TCRdb's table is partial and in-frame only. Found here are 150,000 or so clones, approximately 87% of them singletons; the top ten hold less than 25%. The time point denotes: baseline pretreatment blood. Treatment indicated: 15 Gy SBRT to primary tumor, nephrectomy 4 weeks later. The specimen was blood, collected from a patient whose treatment included radiotherapy and nephrectomy. The receptor set was obtained from a woman aged 45 to 65 with renal cell carcinoma.

This chain uses TRBV4-1 with TRBJ1-2; D possibly corresponds to TRBD1 (6 bases). The germline CDR1 and CDR2 sequences are MGHRA and YSYEKL. V dropped 2 bases and J dropped 6 bases, with 19 bases sitting between them. The CDR3 consists of 16 residues. In DNA, the CDR3 is TGCGCCAGCAGCCAACCCCGGGCAGGGGCAACTAATGGCTACACCTTC. Protein sequence: CASSQPRAGATNGYTF.

The chain uses TRBV5-1 and TRBJ1-2; 9 nucleotides line up with TRBD1. Germline assignment: CDR1 SGHRS and CDR2 YFSETQ. The junction had 7 bases not matched to a gene; V was cut back by 5 bases and J by 5 bases. CDR3 size: 14 residues. The DNA for the CDR3 is TGCGCCAGCAGACCACAGGGGGCTGGGTATGGCTACACCTTC. Amino acids: CASRPQGAGYGYTF. Filled out from reference TRBV5-1 and TRBJ1-2, the complete variable domain reads KAGVTQTPRYLIKTRGQQVTLSCSPISGHRSVSWYQQTPGQGLQFLFEYFSETQRNKGNFPGRFSGRQFSNSRSEMNVSTLELGDSALYLCASRPQGAGYGYTFGSGTRLTVV.

CDR3 sequence: CASSLVGASGNTIYF. The CDR3 nucleotides are TGCGCCAGCAGCTTGGTCGGCGCCTCTGGAAACACCATATATTTT. The chain links TRBV5-1 to TRBJ1-3; D is ambiguous. The V end lost 0 bases, the J end lost 0 bases, and 7 bases lay between the germline ends. The CDR3 totals 15 residues. CDR1 and CDR2 from the germline V gene are SGHRS and YFSETQ.

The chain couples TRBV7-9 to TRBJ1-5; 9 bases are a match to TRBD1. The length of the CDR3 is 16 residues. Germline loops: CDR1 SEHNR, CDR2 FQNEAQ (reference sequence). With V trimmed by 0 bases and J by 3 bases, 3 bases remained unmatched. For the CDR3, the DNA is TGTGCCAGCAGCTTAGCGCGGACAGGGGACAATCAGCCCCAGCATTTT. The encoded protein is CASSLARTGDNQPQHF.

This clone was seen once. This chain's CDR3 is CASSSKGGAGNTIYF. The CDR3 region has the DNA TGTGCCAGCAGTTCAAAGGGGGGTGCTGGAAACACCATATATTTT. V is TRBV27 and J is TRBJ1-3; D perhaps matches TRBD1 (6 bases). Trimming stripped 4 bases from V and 2 bases from J, with 12 bases between. CDR1 and CDR2 (germline): MNHEY, SMNVEV (reference sequence). The CDR3 totals 15 residues.

The rearrangement joins TRBV18 to TRBJ1-1; D is uncertain. This CDR3 spans 14 amino acids. Germline values: CDR1 KGHSH, CDR2 LQKENI. V was clipped by 0 bases and J by 2 bases, with 7 bases between them. CDR3 in DNA: TGTGCCAGCTCACCACCGTCTGTTAACACTGAAGCTTTCTTT. Translation: CASSPPSVNTEAFF.

J is TRBJ2-7 and V is TRBV14, with D possibly being TRBD1 (5 bases). Germline CDR1 SGHDN, CDR2 FVKESK. The CDR3 runs 17 residues. The ends were cut back, 0 bases at V and 6 bases at J, with 21 bases in the middle. The CDR3 reads CASSQDFIRGLRIEQYF. As DNA, the CDR3 is TGTGCCAGCAGCCAAGATTTTATTAGGGGATTGAGGATCGAGCAGTACTTC.

With respect to this clone: This sample also contains other DNA sequences that code for the same CDR3. The V call is TRBV20-1, the J call TRBJ2-7; D is ambiguous. V was trimmed by 2 bases and J by 3 bases, leaving 5 bases between them. The CDR3 is 11 amino acids. Germline lookup yields CDR1 DFQATT and CDR2 SNEGSKA (reference sequence). The CDR3 DNA reads TGCAGTGCTAGAAGCAGCTACGAGCAGTACTTC. This translates into CSARSSYEQYF.

The chain has TRBV28 and TRBJ2-3, with D possibly TRBD2 on 5 matching bases. The CDR3 covers 13 residues. Germline V lookup: CDR1 MDHEN, CDR2 SYDVKM. The V end lost 6 bases, the J end lost 4 bases, and 11 bases lay between the germline ends. The chain's CDR3 is CASSYSGADTQYF. CDR3 coding DNA: TGTGCCAGCAGCTACTCCGGGGCAGATACGCAGTATTTT. Drawing the rest from reference TRBV28 and TRBJ2-3, the complete variable domain is DVKVTQSSRYLVKRTGEKVFLECVQDMDHENMFWYRQDPGLGLRLIYFSYDVKMKEKGDIPEGYSVSREKKERFSLILESASTNQTSMYLCASSYSGADTQYFGPGTRLTVL.

The chain carries TRBV10-3 and TRBJ2-3; D possibly corresponds to TRBD1 (5 bases). CDR1 and CDR2 (germline): ENHRY, SYGVKD. The V end lost 10 bases, the J end lost 2 bases, and 19 bases lay between the germline ends. CDR3 size: 15 residues. CDR3 protein: CATSLGQEVTDTQYF. The DNA for the CDR3 is TGTGCCACCTCCCTGGGGCAGGAAGTCACAGATACGCAGTATTTT.

The rearrangement links TRBV4-3 to TRBJ1-4; D not certain. The CDR3 runs 13 residues. CDR1 LGHNA and CDR2 YSLEER come from the germline V gene. V was trimmed by 0 bases and J by 11 bases, leaving 10 bases between them. The CDR3 DNA reads TGCGCCAGCAGCCAAGATCGGGTTACGAAACTGTTTTTT. This gives the protein CASSQDRVTKLFF.

The chain couples TRBV7-9 to TRBJ2-5; D ambiguous. The CDR3 is made up of 12 amino acids. With 0 bases removed from V and 5 bases from J, the gap between germline ends came to 4 bases. Germline V gives CDR1 SEHNR, CDR2 FQNEAQ (reference sequence). The CDR3 reads CASSLARETQYF. The CDR3 bases are TGTGCCAGCAGCTTAGCCAGGGAGACCCAGTACTTC.

The CDR3 nucleotides are TGTGCCAGCAACGACAGGGATCAGGCCGAGCAGTACTTC. As protein: CASNDRDQAEQYF. V usage is TRBV27 and J usage is TRBJ2-7; TRBD1 matches 7 bases. V lost 7 bases, J lost 6 bases, and 9 bases stayed unmatched. This CDR3 is 13 amino acids long. CDR1 and CDR2 (germline): MNHEY, SMNVEV (reference sequence).

The chain joins TRBV10-3 to TRBJ1-4; 7 bases line up with TRBD1. The junction had 8 bases not matched to a gene; V was cut back by 2 bases and J by 8 bases. CDR3 length: 15 residues. The V gene's germline CDR1 is ENHRY and CDR2 SYGVKD. The CDR3 reads CAISEGTAGGEKLFF. The CDR3, as DNA: TGTGCCATCAGTGAGGGGACAGCCGGAGGGGAAAAACTGTTTTTT.

The rearrangement joins TRBV5-1 to TRBJ2-5, with D unresolved. The CDR3 is made up of 15 amino acids. The germline gives CDR1 SGHRS, CDR2 YFSETQ. V was trimmed by 4 bases and J by 2 bases, leaving 15 bases between them. CDR3 loop: CASSMVADEQETQYF. CDR3 DNA sequence: TGCGCCAGCAGCATGGTGGCTGACGAACAAGAGACCCAGTACTTC. Combining the CDR3 with reference TRBV5-1 and TRBJ2-5 gives the whole variable domain KAGVTQTPRYLIKTRGQQVTLSCSPISGHRSVSWYQQTPGQGLQFLFEYFSETQRNKGNFPGRFSGRQFSNSRSEMNVSTLELGDSALYLCASSMVADEQETQYFGPGTRLLVL.

This clone was recorded a few times. This chain joins TRBV19 and TRBJ1-6, with D perhaps matching TRBD1 (5 bases). V shed 10 bases and J shed 14 bases, with 15 bases lying between them. This CDR3 has 11 amino acids. CDR1 is LNHDA, CDR2 SQIVND, per germline (reference sequence). The CDR3 bases are TGTGCCACTTCGGCTGGGGGAGCCCTCCACTTT. Protein: CATSAGGALHF.

The rearrangement joins TRBV9 to TRBJ1-1; perhaps TRBD1 as D (5 bases). The CDR3 has 15 residues. CDR1 and CDR2 (germline): SGDLS, YYNGEE. V was pared by 0 bases and J by 0 bases, with 9 bases between. This chain's CDR3 is CASSVGYRLNTEAFF. The CDR3 region has the DNA TGTGCCAGCAGCGTAGGGTACAGGTTGAACACTGAAGCTTTCTTT.

The chain uses TRBV7-2 and TRBJ2-7, with 12 bases fitting TRBD1. CDR3 length: 16 residues. Germline V CDR1 and CDR2: SGHTA, FQGNSA. V shed 7 bases and J 5 bases; nucleotides not matched to a gene: 12. For the CDR3, the DNA is TGTGCCAGCAACGACCTTGGGACAGGGGGCTACGACGAGCAGTACTTC. It translates to CASNDLGTGGYDEQYF.

This chain joins TRBV4-3 and TRBJ2-2, with 7 positions matching TRBD2. Germline lookup yields CDR1 LGHNA and CDR2 YSLEER. The CDR3 covers 16 residues. The V and J ends lost 0 bases and 4 bases, in that order; junction bases with no gene match: 5. The CDR3 protein is CASSQDTSVGTGELFF. The CDR3 coding sequence is TGCGCCAGCAGCCAAGATACTAGCGTCGGCACCGGGGAGCTGTTTTTT.

The CDR3 here is CASSLAVAGANVLTF. The CDR3 DNA reads as TGCGCCAGCAGCTTGGCGGTGGCTGGGGCCAACGTCCTGACTTTC. The chain links TRBV5-1 to TRBJ2-6; D gene ambiguous. The germline V gene encodes CDR1 SGHRS and CDR2 YFSETQ. Between the trimmed V and J ends, which lost 0 bases and 2 bases, there was a span of 6 bases. The CDR3 extends over 15 amino acids.

This clone has a single count. The rearrangement links TRBV4-3 to TRBJ2-7; no clear D gene. Trimming pared 0 bases from V and 5 bases from J, leaving 8 bases between. Germline loops: CDR1 LGHNA, CDR2 YSLEER. The CDR3 contains 13 residues. CDR3 DNA sequence: TGCGCCAGCAGCCAAGACGCAGCAAACGAGCAGTACTTC. This gives the protein CASSQDAANEQYF.